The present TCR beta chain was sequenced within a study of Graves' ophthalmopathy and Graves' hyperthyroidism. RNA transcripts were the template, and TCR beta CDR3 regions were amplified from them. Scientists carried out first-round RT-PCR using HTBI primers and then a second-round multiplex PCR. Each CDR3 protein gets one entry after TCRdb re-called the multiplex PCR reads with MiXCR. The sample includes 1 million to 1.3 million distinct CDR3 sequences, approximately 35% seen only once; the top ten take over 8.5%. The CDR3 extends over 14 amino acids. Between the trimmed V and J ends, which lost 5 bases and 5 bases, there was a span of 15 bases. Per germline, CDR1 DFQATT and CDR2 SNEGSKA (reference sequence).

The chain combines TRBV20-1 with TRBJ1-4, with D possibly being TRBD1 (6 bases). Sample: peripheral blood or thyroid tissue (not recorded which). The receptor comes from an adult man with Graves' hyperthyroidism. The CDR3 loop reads CSAARTGTNEKLFF. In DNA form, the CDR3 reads TGCAGTGCTGCAAGAACTGGGACAAATGAAAAACTGTTTTTT.